This T cell receptor (beta chain) appears in the sequencing data of a study of OX40 agonist ivuxolimab in advanced cancers. In this sample, this clone turned up a few times. TCRdb's table, derived via immunoSEQ multiplex PCR, lists solely in-frame clones and lacks some. The sample includes about 16,000 clones, about 75% of them seen just once. V was clipped by 4 bases and J by 7 bases, with 14 bases between them. Germline loops: CDR1 LNHDA, CDR2 SQIVND (reference sequence). The CDR3 covers 15 residues. The TCR was taken from an adult with an advanced solid tumor such as melanoma, head and neck, liver or kidney cancer. V usage is TRBV19 and J usage is TRBJ1-6; maybe TRBD1 (6 bases). The material sequenced was CD4+ or CD8+ T cells sorted from blood, taken in a trial of the OX40 agonist ivuxolimab. This CDR3 is CASSTPQGKNSPLHF. In nucleotides, the CDR3 is TGTGCCAGTAGTACGCCTCAGGGGAAAAATTCACCCCTCCACTTT.